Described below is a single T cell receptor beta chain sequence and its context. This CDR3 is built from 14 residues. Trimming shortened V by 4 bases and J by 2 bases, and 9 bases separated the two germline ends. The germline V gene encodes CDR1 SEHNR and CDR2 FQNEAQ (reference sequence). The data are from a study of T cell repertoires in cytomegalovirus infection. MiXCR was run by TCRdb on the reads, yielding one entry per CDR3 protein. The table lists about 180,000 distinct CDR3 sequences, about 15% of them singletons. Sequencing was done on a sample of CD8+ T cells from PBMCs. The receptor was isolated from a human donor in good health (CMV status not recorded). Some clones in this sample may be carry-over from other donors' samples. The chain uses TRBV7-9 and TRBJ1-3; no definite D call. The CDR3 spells CASSSPWAGNTIYF. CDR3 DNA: TGTGCCAGCAGCTCGCCTTGGGCTGGAAACACCATATATTTT.